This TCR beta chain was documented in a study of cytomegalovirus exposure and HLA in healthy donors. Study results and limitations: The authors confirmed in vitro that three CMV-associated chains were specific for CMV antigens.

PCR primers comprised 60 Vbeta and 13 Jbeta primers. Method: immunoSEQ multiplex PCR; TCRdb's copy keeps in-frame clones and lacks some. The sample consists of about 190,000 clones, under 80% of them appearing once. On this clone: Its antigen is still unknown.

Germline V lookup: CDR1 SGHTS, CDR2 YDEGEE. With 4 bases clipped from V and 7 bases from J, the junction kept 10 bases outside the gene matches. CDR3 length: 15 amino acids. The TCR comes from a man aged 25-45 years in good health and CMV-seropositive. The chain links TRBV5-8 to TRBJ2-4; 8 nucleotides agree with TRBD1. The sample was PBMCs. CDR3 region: CASSPIGQGWNIQYF. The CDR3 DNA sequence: TGTGCCAGCAGCCCCATCGGACAGGGATGGAACATTCAGTACTTC.